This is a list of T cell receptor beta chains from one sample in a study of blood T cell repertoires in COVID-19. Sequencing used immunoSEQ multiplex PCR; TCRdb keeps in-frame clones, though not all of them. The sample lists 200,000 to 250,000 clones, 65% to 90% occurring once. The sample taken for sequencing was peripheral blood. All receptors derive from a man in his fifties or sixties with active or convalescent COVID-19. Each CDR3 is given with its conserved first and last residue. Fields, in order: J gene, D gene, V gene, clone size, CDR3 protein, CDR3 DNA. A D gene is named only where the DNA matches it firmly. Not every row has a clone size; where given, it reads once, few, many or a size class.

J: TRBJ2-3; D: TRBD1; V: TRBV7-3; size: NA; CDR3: CASSRDRGSDTQYF; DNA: TGTGCCAGCAGCCGGGACAGGGGTTCAGATACGCAGTATTTT
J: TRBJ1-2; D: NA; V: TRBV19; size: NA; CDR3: CASSTPSGGPYGYTF; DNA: TGTGCCAGTAGTACGCCATCGGGGGGACCCTATGGCTACACCTTC
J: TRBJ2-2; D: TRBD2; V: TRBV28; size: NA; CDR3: CASSLTSSGTGELFF; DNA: TGTGCCAGCAGTTTAACGTCTAGCGGGACCGGGGAGCTGTTTTTT
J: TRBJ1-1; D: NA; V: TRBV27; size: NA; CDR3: CASSPRSGGNTEAFF; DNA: TGTGCCAGCAGTCCCCGATCCGGGGGGAACACTGAAGCTTTCTTT
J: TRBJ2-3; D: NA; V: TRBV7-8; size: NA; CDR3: CASSLKGPTDTQYF; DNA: TGTGCCAGCAGCTTAAAGGGGCCCACAGATACGCAGTATTTT
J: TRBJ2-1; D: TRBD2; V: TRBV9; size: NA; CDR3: CASGTSYEQFF; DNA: TGTGCCAGCGGGACTAGTTATGAGCAGTTCTTC
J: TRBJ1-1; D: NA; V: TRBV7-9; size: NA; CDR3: CASSFSGNTEAFF; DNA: TGTGCCAGCAGCTTTTCAGGGAACACTGAAGCTTTCTTT
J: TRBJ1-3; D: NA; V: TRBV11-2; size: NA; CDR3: CASSNQRGTGNTIYF; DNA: TGTGCCAGCAGCAATCAACGGGGAACTGGAAACACCATATATTTT
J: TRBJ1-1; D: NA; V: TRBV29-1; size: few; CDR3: CSVVQMNTEAFF; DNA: TGCAGCGTTGTCCAGATGAACACTGAAGCTTTCTTT
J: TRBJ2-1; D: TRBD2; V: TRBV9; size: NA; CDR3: CASSVAPAGGSSYNEQFF; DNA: TGTGCCAGCAGCGTAGCTCCAGCGGGGGGCAGCTCCTACAATGAGCAGTTCTTC
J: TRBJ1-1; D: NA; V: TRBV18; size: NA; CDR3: CASSGEGFTEAFF; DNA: TGTGCCAGCTCAGGGGAGGGGTTCACTGAAGCTTTCTTT
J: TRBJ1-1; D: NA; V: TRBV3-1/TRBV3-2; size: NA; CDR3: CASSQDRGGREAFF; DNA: TGTGCCAGCAGCCAAGATCGGGGGGGCAGAGAAGCTTTCTTT
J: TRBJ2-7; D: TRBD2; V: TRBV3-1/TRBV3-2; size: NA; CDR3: CASRLSGSSYEQYF; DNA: TGTGCCAGCAGGCTTAGCGGGAGTAGCTACGAGCAGTACTTC
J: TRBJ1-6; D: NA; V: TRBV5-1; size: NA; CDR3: CASSLEQGRSPLHF; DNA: TGCGCCAGCAGCTTGGAGCAGGGAAGGTCACCCCTCCACTTT
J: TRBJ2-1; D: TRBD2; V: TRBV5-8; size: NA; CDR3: CASSVRLAGAYNEQFF; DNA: TGTGCCAGCAGCGTACGACTAGCGGGAGCCTACAATGAGCAGTTCTTC
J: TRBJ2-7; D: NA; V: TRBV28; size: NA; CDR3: CATSYSAHSYEQYF; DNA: TGTGCCACCTCTTATAGCGCGCACTCCTACGAGCAGTACTTC
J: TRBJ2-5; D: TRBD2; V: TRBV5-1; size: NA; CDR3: CASSPTLAAPTQYF; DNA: TGCGCCAGCAGCCCAACACTAGCGGCCCCGACCCAGTACTTC
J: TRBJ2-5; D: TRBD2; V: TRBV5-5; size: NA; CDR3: CASSFGLAGVETQYF; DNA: TGTGCCAGCAGCTTCGGGCTAGCGGGAGTGGAGACCCAGTACTTC
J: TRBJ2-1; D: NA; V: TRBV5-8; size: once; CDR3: CASSFTVSSYNEQFF; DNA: TGTGCCAGCAGCTTTACAGTTAGCTCCTACAATGAGCAGTTCTTC
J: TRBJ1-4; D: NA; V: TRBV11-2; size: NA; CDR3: CASSFRGLSVEKLFF; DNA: TGTGCCAGCAGCTTTCGGGGTTTGTCAGTTGAAAAACTGTTTTTT
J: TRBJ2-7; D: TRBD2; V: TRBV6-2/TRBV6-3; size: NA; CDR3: CASSYSSGLAEWSVYEQYF; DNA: TGTGCCAGCAGTTACTCTTCGGGACTAGCGGAATGGAGTGTCTACGAGCAGTACTTC
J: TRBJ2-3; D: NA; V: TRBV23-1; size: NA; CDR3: CASSQPLQGWGNADTQYF; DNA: TGCGCCAGCAGTCAACCCTTACAGGGATGGGGCAACGCAGATACGCAGTATTTT
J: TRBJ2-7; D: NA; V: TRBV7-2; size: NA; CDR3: CASSLEAQGKGQYF; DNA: TGTGCCAGCAGCTTAGAGGCACAGGGCAAGGGTCAGTACTTC
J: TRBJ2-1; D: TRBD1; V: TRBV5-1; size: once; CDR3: CASSWRTGDDEQFF; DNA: TGCGCCAGCAGCTGGAGGACAGGGGACGACGAGCAGTTCTTC
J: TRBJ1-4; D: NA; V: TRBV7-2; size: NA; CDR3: CASSFGPGDEKLFF; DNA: TGTGCCAGCAGCTTTGGGCCGGGAGATGAAAAACTGTTTTTT
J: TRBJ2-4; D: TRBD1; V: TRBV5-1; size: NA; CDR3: CASSLNRGGWDKNIQYF; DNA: TGCGCCAGCAGCCTAAACAGGGGCGGCTGGGACAAAAACATTCAGTACTTC
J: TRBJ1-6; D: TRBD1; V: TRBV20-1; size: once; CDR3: CSASPGTEYSPLHF; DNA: TGCAGTGCTAGTCCCGGGACAGAATATTCACCCCTCCACTTT
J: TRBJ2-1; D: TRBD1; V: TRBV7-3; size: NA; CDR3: CASSLAHRGNRFF; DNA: TGTGCCAGCAGCTTGGCGCACAGGGGAAATCGGTTCTTC
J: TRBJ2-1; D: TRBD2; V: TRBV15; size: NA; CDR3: CATSSRLAGGYNEQFF; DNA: TGTGCCACCAGCTCTCGCCTAGCGGGAGGTTACAATGAGCAGTTCTTC
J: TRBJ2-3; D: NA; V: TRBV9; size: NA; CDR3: CASSVAGGGGDTQYF; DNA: TGTGCCAGCAGCGTAGCGGGGGGCGGTGGGGATACGCAGTATTTT
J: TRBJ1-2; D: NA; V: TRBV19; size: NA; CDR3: CASSLMGQVYGYTF; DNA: TGTGCCAGTAGTTTGATGGGGCAGGTCTATGGCTACACCTTC
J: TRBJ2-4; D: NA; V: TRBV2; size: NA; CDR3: CASSDGPGNIQYF; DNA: TGTGCCAGCAGTGACGGTCCAGGAAACATTCAGTACTTC
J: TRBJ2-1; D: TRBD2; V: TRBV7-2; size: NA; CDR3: CASSLGGTRSVNEQFF; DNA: TGTGCCAGCAGCTTAGGAGGGACTAGGTCGGTCAATGAGCAGTTCTTC
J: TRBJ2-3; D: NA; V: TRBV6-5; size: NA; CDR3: CASSYLAGHTDTQYF; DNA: TGTGCCAGCAGTTACTTGGCGGGGCACACAGATACGCAGTATTTT
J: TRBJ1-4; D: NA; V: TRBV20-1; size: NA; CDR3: CSASVYDEKLFF; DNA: TGCAGTGCTAGTGTCTACGATGAAAAACTGTTTTTT
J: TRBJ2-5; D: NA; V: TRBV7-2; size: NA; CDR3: CASSLMAGQETQYF; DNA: TGTGCCAGCAGCTTAATGGCGGGGCAAGAGACCCAGTACTTC
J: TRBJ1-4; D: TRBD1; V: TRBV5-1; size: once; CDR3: CASSPTSGQYNEKLFF; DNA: TGCGCCAGCAGCCCCACCTCGGGACAGTATAATGAAAAACTGTTTTTT
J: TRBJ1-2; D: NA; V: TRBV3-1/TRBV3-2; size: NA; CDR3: CASSQGGYDGYTF; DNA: TGTGCCAGCAGCCAAGGAGGGTACGATGGCTACACCTTC
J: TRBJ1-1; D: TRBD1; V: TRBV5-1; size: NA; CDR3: CASSPGQGTNTEAFF; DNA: TGCGCCAGCAGCCCAGGACAGGGAACGAACACTGAAGCTTTCTTT
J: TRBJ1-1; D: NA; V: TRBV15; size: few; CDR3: CATSRGDMREGTEAFF; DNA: TGTGCCACCAGCAGAGGGGATATGAGGGAAGGGACTGAAGCTTTCTTT
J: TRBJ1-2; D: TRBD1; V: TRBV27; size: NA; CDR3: CASSHFQQGNYGYTF; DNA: TGTGCCAGCAGTCATTTTCAACAGGGGAACTATGGCTACACCTTC
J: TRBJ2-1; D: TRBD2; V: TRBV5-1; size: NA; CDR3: CASSLLLAGNEQFF; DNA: TGCGCCAGCAGCCTACTATTAGCGGGGAATGAGCAGTTCTTC
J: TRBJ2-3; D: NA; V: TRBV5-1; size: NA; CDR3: CASTGEAFTDTQYF; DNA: TGCGCCAGTACCGGGGAGGCCTTCACAGATACGCAGTATTTT
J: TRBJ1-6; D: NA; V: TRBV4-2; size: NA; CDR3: CASSQEQNSPLHF; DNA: TGTGCCAGCAGCCAAGAACAGAATTCACCCCTCCACTTT
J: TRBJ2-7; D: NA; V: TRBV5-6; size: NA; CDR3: CASSSMTRGVYEQYF; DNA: TGTGCCAGCAGCTCCATGACTAGGGGAGTTTACGAGCAGTACTTC
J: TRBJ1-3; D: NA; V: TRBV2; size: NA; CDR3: CASSEGYRAGNTIYF; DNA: TGTGCCAGCAGTGAAGGGTACAGGGCTGGAAACACCATATATTTT
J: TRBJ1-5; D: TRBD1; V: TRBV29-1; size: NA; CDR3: CSVEEKDRGLNQPQHF; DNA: TGCAGCGTTGAAGAGAAGGACAGGGGCCTCAATCAGCCCCAGCATTTT
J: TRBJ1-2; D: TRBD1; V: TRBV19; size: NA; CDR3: CASRYRGTTANYGYTF; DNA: TGTGCCAGTAGGTACAGGGGGACTACCGCTAACTATGGCTACACCTTC
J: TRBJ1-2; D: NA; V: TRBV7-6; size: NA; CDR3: CASSLSGSYGYTF; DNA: TGTGCCAGCAGCTTAAGTGGCAGCTATGGCTACACCTTC
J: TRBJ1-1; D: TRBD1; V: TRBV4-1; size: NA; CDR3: CASSQARTGENTEAFF; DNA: TGCGCCAGCAGCCAAGCTAGAACAGGGGAGAACACTGAAGCTTTCTTT
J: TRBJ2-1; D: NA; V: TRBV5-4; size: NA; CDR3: CASSFGQHNEQFF; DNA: TGTGCCAGCAGCTTTGGACAGCACAATGAGCAGTTCTTC
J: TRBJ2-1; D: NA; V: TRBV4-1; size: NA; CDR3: CASSQNPPSEQFF; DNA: TGCGCCAGCAGCCAAAATCCCCCGTCCGAGCAGTTCTTC
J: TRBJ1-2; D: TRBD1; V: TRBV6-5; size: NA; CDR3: CASSPQGIYGYTF; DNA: TGTGCCAGCAGCCCACAGGGGATTTATGGCTACACCTTC